The 12 T cell receptor beta chains below all came from one sample that was sequenced in a study of T-cell memory formation after mild COVID-19. A single record per CDR3 protein comes from TCRdb applying MiXCR to the 5' RACE reads. The sample contains fewer than 350,000 distinct CDR3 sequences, around a sixth of which appear only once. The specimen sequenced was PBMCs or a T cell subset sorted from them (not recorded which). The receptors were sampled from a man aged 18 to 30 who had mild COVID-19 (a few samples of this study predate the infection). Cell type and time point are not known.

The J gene is TRBJ2-5, the V gene TRBV6-5; D unclear. The germline CDR1 and CDR2 sequences are MNHEY and SVGAGI. The CDR3 loop spans 11 amino acids. The V gene lost 8 bases and the J gene lost 4 bases, with 8 bases spanning the gap. The CDR3 DNA follows: TGTGCCAGCGGTTTTTTAGAGACCCAGTACTTC. Residues: CASGFLETQYF.

The rearrangement links TRBV7-2 to TRBJ2-2, with D possibly TRBD1 on 5 matching bases. The germline V gene has CDR1 SGHTA and CDR2 FQGNSA. V lost 1 base to trimming and J lost 0 bases, with 18 bases between them. The CDR3 consists of 19 residues. In nucleotides, the CDR3 is TGTGCCAGCAGCTTAGTAGAGGAGTGGACACACTCGAACACCGGGGAGCTGTTTTTT. Translation: CASSLVEEWTHSNTGELFF.

This clonotype was observed at least ten times. V is TRBV5-1 and J is TRBJ2-3; the match to TRBD1 covers 7 bases. With 8 bases clipped from V and 0 bases from J, the junction kept 9 bases outside the gene matches. Germline assignment: CDR1 SGHRS and CDR2 YFSETQ. The CDR3 totals 15 residues. Written as DNA, the CDR3 is TGCGCCAGTACCCCTCCGACAGGGAGCACAGATACGCAGTATTTT. It translates to CASTPPTGSTDTQYF. The full variable domain, rest sourced from reference TRBV5-1 and TRBJ2-3, is KAGVTQTPRYLIKTRGQQVTLSCSPISGHRSVSWYQQTPGQGLQFLFEYFSETQRNKGNFPGRFSGRQFSNSRSEMNVSTLELGDSALYLCASTPPTGSTDTQYFGPGTRLTVL.

There are many counts of this clonotype. V and J are TRBV5-1 and TRBJ2-7; D may match TRBD1 or TRBD2 (5 bases each). The CDR3 spans 14 residues. V was shortened by 3 bases and J by 3 bases, with 13 bases between the two germline ends. Germline CDR1 reads SGHRS; CDR2 reads YFSETQ. As DNA, the CDR3 is TGCGCCAGCAGCTCCGGGACGGCGGTCTACGAGCAGTACTTC. It codes for CASSSGTAVYEQYF.

The chain uses TRBV4-1 and TRBJ1-1; no clear D. Germline V gene lookup returns CDR1 MGHRA and CDR2 YSYEKL. Trimming removed 1 base at V and 3 bases at J, with 6 bases between. CDR3 size: 13 residues. As DNA, the CDR3 is TGCGCCAGCAGCCAAGTACAGTACACTGAAGCTTTCTTT. Encoded protein: CASSQVQYTEAFF.

The chain employs TRBV18 and TRBJ2-3; D unclear. Germline CDR1 and CDR2: KGHSH and LQKENI. Trimming shortened V by 3 bases and J by 2 bases, and 6 bases separated the two germline ends. The CDR3 length is 13 residues. The CDR3 sequence is CASSPANTDTQYF. CDR3 sequence (DNA): TGTGCCAGCTCACCGGCCAACACAGATACGCAGTATTTT. The variable domain in full, with the rest retrieved from reference TRBV18 and TRBJ2-3, is NAGVMQNPRHLVRRRGQEARLRCSPMKGHSHVYWYRQLPEEGLKFMVYLQKENIIDESGMPKERFSAEFPKEGPSILRIQQVVRGDSAAYFCASSPANTDTQYFGPGTRLTVL.

The chain is built from TRBV2 and TRBJ1-1; D unclear. The CDR3 is 13 amino acids. The germline V and J ends were trimmed by 1 base and 4 bases, with 7 bases remaining between them. Germline CDR1 reads SNHLY; CDR2 reads FYNNEI. This chain's CDR3 is CASSEGVGTEAFF. CDR3 nucleotide sequence: TGTGCCAGCAGTGAAGGGGTGGGCACTGAAGCTTTCTTT. Full variable domain (rest looked up from reference TRBV2 and TRBJ1-1): EPEVTQTPSHQVTQMGQEVILRCVPISNHLYFYWYRQILGQKVEFLVSFYNNEISEKSEIFDDQFSVERPDGSNFTLKIRSTKLEDSAMYFCASSEGVGTEAFFGQGTRLTVV.

The rearrangement uses TRBV4-3 and TRBJ1-2, with D possibly TRBD1 on 5 matching bases. V was pared by 0 bases and J by 4 bases, with 15 bases between. The CDR3 sequence is 16 residues long. The V gene's germline CDR1 is LGHNA and CDR2 YSLEER. The CDR3 nucleotides read TGCGCCAGCAGCCAAGACGCCCAGGGACTTGGCTATGGCTACACCTTC. It specifies CASSQDAQGLGYGYTF.

There are a few counts of this clonotype. The CDR3 sequence: CASSPGPSGAPRGYTF. CDR3 sequence (DNA): TGCGCCAGCAGCCCTGGCCCATCGGGCGCCCCGCGGGGCTACACCTTC. V is TRBV5-1 and J is TRBJ1-2; D unclear. This CDR3 has 16 residues. Deletions cut 4 bases from V and 8 bases from J, with 24 bases between. Germline V gives CDR1 SGHRS, CDR2 YFSETQ.

This clonotype was recorded a few times. The chain is built from TRBV18 and TRBJ1-6; D is uncertain. The CDR3 length is 13 residues. The V end lost 3 bases, the J end lost 10 bases, and 10 bases lay between the germline ends. CDR1 and CDR2 from the germline V gene are KGHSH and LQKENI. DNA for the CDR3: TGTGCCAGCTCACCCACCACGGAATCACCCCTCCACTTT. This gives the protein CASSPTTESPLHF.

This clonotype came up a few times. The chain uses TRBV3-1 and TRBJ2-7, with TRBD1 as a possible D gene (5 bases). Between the trimmed V and J ends, which lost 1 base and 2 bases, there was a span of 15 bases. The CDR3 sequence is 16 residues long. CDR1 and CDR2 from the germline V gene are LGHDT and YNNKEL (reference sequence). The DNA of the CDR3 is TGTGCCAGCAGCCAAGGTATTTCGACAGTGCCCTACGAGCAGTACTTC. Translation: CASSQGISTVPYEQYF.

The J gene is TRBJ2-7, the V gene TRBV12-3 or TRBV12-4; 10 positions agree with TRBD2. The V gene end was trimmed by 2 bases and the J gene end by 7 bases; junction bases not matched to a gene: 2. The CDR3 sequence is 13 residues long. The CDR3 DNA reads as TGTGCCAGCAGTTTAATACTAGCGGGGGAGCAGTACTTC. As protein: CASSLILAGEQYF.